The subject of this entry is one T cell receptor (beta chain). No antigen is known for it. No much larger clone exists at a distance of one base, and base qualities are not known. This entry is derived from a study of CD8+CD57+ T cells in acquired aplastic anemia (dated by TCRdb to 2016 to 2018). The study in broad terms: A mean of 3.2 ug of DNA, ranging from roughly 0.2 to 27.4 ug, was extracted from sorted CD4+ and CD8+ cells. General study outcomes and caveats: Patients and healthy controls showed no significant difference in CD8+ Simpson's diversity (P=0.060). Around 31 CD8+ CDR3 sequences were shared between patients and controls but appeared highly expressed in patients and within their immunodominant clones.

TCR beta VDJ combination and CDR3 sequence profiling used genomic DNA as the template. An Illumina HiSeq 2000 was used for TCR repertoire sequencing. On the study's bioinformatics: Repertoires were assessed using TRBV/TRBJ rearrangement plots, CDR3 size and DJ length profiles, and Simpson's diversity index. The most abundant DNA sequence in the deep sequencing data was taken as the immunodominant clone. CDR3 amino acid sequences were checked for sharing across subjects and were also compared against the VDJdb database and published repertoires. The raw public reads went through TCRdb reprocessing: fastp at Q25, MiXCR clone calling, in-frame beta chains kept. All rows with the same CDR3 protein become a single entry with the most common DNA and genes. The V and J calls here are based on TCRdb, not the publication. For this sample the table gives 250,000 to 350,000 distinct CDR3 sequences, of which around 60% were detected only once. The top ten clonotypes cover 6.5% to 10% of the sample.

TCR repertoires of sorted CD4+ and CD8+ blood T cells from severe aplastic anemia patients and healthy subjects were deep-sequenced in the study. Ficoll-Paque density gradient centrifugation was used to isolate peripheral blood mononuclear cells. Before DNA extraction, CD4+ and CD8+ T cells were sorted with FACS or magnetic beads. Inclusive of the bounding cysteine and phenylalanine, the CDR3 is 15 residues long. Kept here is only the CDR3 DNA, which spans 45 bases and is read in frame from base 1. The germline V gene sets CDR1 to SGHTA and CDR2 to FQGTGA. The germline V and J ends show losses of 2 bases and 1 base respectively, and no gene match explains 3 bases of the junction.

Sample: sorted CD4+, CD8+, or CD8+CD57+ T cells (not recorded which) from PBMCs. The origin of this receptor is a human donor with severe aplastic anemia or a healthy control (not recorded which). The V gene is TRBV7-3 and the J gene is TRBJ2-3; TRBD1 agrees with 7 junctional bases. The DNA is TGTGCCAGCAGCTTATCCGGGACAGGCACAGATACGCAGTATTTT. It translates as CASSLSGTGTDTQYF.